This T cell receptor (beta chain) was identified in a study of human T cells and chemical hapten exposure. As handled by the study authors: TCR counts had a median of about 100,000 per sample and spanned roughly 23,224 to 700,000. TCRdb passed the RACE reads through MiXCR, listing each CDR3 protein once. TCRdb assigned the V and J calls; the authors' analysis was not used. In the table there are around 340,000 distinct CDR3 sequences, around 7% of which are singletons. Time point noted: patch test 1, 2 weeks after DPC sensitization. Treatment of the sample: therapeutic diphenylcyclopropenone sensitization with weekly scalp DPC. This clonotype was recorded at least ten times. What it binds is not known. Findings of the study overall: DPC sensitization left the count of TCRs above 1 in 1000 unchanged. As patch test score rose, PT1 expanded TCR counts tended to rise as well. The study found expanded TCRs formed significantly more large CDR3 similarity clusters than controls.

Germline lookup yields CDR1 DFQATT and CDR2 SNEGSKA (reference sequence). The CDR3 has 13 residues. V was pared by 3 bases and J by 0 bases, with 9 bases between. The TCR originated in a woman aged 18-29 years with alopecia areata. Some clones in this sample may be carry-over from other donors' samples. Sequenced here: whole blood, sampled in connection with sensitization to the hapten diphenylcyclopropenone (DPC). This sequence joins TRBV20-1 and TRBJ2-7, with TRBD2 as a possible D gene (5 bases). CDR3 in amino acids: CSARSGSSYEQYF. CDR3 bases: TGCAGTGCTAGGTCGGGGTCCTCCTACGAGCAGTACTTC.